This note documents a single TCR beta chain sequence. Splitting of CD4+ cells produced CD45RA+ naive and CD45RA-negative memory subsets. Generated by immunoSEQ multiplex PCR, the TCRdb table keeps only in-frame clones and is missing some. The table includes around 510,000 clones, roughly 95% detected once. The data were obtained in a study of shared clonotypes between healthy human individuals. Looking at the study overall: Plates per donor: three CD4 naive, three CD4 memory, two CD8 naive, one CD8 memory.

The source of this sequence is a woman aged 25 to 39 in good health. Sequenced material: naive CD4+ T cells sorted from blood. The subset: CD45RA+ positively selected.

CDR3 coding DNA: TGCGCCAGCAGCCCAGGGACTAGTAGAGAGACCCAGTACTTC. This translates into CASSPGTSRETQYF. The rearrangement joins TRBV4-1 to TRBJ2-5, with 8 positions matching TRBD2. The J segment lost 4 bases and the V segment lost 4 bases, leaving 5 bases of the junction unmatched. Per germline, CDR1 MGHRA and CDR2 YSYEKL. The CDR3 extends over 14 amino acids.